The 6 T cell receptor beta chains below all came from one sample that was sequenced in a study of PD-1 blockade in classical Hodgkin lymphoma. Measured with immunoSEQ multiplex PCR; TCRdb has only the in-frame clones, and not every one. The sample has some 96,000 clones; 90% to 95% are singletons. Documented time point: cycle 4 day 1 (C4D1), after 5 to 7 weeks of nivolumab. After autologous stem cell transplantation all patients relapsed, and prior brentuximab vedotin exposure differed between cohorts. The sequences come from peripheral blood mononuclear cells (PBMCs), collected before the fourth cycle of nivolumab. The receptors stem from a human donor with classical Hodgkin lymphoma.

The genes are TRBV5-4 and TRBJ2-1; TRBD2 aligns across 13 bases. V lost 4 bases, J lost 8 bases, and 6 bases stayed unmatched. CDR3 length: 15 residues. In germline, CDR1 is SGHNT, CDR2 YYREEE (reference sequence). DNA for the CDR3: TGTGCCAGCAGCCAGGGACTAGCGGGAAGGGATGAGCAGTTCTTC. It specifies CASSQGLAGRDEQFF.

The chain joins TRBV27 to TRBJ2-1, with no clear D. Trimming shortened V by 3 bases and J by 3 bases, and 0 bases separated the two germline ends. The length of the CDR3 is 11 residues. Germline V gene lookup returns CDR1 MNHEY and CDR2 SMNVEV (reference sequence). As DNA, the CDR3 is TGTGCCAGCAGTTTCTACAATGAGCAGTTCTTC. It is translated as CASSFYNEQFF.

The chain couples TRBV7-8 to TRBJ1-2; 8 bases line up with TRBD1. With 1 base clipped from V and 5 bases from J, the junction kept 9 bases outside the gene matches. This CDR3 is built from 16 residues. Germline CDR1 is SGHVS and CDR2 is FQNEAQ. The CDR3 reads CASSLVRGGQEYGYTF. The CDR3 DNA reads as TGTGCCAGCAGCTTAGTTAGGGGGGGACAGGAGTATGGCTACACCTTC.

The J gene is TRBJ2-2, the V gene TRBV5-1; D possibly uses TRBD1 or TRBD2 (5 bases each). Per germline, CDR1 SGHRS and CDR2 YFSETQ. The V gene lost 4 bases and the J gene lost 3 bases, with 25 bases spanning the gap. This CDR3 is 19 amino acids long. The CDR3, as DNA: TGCGCCAGCAGCCCATCGACCTTGATTGGGGACCCTTACACCGGGGAGCTGTTTTTT. It yields the protein CASSPSTLIGDPYTGELFF.

The chain links TRBV14 to TRBJ2-7, with 8 bases matching TRBD1. This CDR3 has 16 residues. CDR1 is SGHDN, CDR2 FVKESK, per germline. Germline trimming cut 5 bases from V and 4 bases from J; bases unmatched to any gene: 13. CDR3 DNA: TGTGCCAGCAGCTCCATCACCGCAGGGGGCAGGTACGAGCAGTACTTC. Translated, it gives CASSSITAGGRYEQYF.

The V gene is TRBV9, the J gene TRBJ2-1; unclear D gene. Per germline, CDR1 SGDLS and CDR2 YYNGEE. Trimming removed 0 bases from V and 0 bases from J, with 7 bases in between. This CDR3 is 15 amino acids long. Here the CDR3 DNA reads TGTGCCAGCAGCGTAGATGGCGGCTCCTACAATGAGCAGTTCTTC. Its protein product is CASSVDGGSYNEQFF.